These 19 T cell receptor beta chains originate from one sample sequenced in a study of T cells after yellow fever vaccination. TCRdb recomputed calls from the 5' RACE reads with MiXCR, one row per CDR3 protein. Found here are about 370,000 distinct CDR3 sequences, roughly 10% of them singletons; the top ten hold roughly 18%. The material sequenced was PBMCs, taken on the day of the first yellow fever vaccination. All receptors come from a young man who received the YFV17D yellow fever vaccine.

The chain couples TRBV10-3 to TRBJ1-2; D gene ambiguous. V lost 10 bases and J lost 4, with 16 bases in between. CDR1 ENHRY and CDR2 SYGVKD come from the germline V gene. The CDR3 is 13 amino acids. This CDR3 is CATHHSDPYGYTF. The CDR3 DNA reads TGTGCCACCCACCACTCAGACCCCTATGGCTACACCTTC.

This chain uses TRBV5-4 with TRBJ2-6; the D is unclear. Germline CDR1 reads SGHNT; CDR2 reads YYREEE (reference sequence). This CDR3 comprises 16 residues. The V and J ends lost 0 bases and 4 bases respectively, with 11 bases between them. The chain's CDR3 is CASSLGLGSGANVLTF. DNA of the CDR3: TGTGCCAGCAGCTTGGGGTTAGGCTCCGGGGCCAACGTCCTGACTTTC.

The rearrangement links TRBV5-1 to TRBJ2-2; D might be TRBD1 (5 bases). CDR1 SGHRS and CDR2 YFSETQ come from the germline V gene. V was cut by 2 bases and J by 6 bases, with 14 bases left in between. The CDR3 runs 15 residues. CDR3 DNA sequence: TGCGCCAGCAGCTTTACAGGATTCGACTCCGGGGAGCTGTTTTTT. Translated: CASSFTGFDSGELFF.

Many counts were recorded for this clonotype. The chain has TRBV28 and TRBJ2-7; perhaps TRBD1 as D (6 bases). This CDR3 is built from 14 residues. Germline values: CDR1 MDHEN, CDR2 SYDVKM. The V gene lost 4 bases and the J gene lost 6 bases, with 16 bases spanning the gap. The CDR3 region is CASSSPTGSGEQYV. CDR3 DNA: TGTGCCAGCAGTTCCCCAACAGGGTCGGGCGAGCAGTACGTC.

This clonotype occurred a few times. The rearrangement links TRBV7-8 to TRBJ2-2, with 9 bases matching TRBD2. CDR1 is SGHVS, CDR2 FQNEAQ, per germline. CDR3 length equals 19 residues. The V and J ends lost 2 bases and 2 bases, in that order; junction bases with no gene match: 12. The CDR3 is CASSLPRLAGRSNTGELFF. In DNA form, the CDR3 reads TGTGCCAGCAGCTTACCGCGGCTAGCGGGGCGTAGTAACACCGGGGAGCTGTTTTTT.

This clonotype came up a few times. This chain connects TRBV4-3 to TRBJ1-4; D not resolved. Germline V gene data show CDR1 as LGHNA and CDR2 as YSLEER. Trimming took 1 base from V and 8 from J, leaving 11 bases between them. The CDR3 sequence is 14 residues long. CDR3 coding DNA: TGCGCCAGCAGCCAAGGTGATCGGGTCGAAAAACTGTTTTTT. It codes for CASSQGDRVEKLFF.

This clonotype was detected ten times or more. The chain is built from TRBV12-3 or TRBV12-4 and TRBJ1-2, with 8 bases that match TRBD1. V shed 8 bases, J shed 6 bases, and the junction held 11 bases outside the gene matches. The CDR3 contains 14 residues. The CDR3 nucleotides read TGTGCCAGCTCGCGAACAGGGGGAGCGGATGGCTACACCTTC. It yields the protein CASSRTGGADGYTF.

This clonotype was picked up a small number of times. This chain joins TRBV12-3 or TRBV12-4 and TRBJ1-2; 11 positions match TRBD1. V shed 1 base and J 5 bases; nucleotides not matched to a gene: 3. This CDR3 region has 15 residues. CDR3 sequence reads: CASSLDRDRGYGYTF. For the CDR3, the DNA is TGTGCCAGCAGTTTAGATCGGGACAGGGGGTATGGCTACACCTTC.

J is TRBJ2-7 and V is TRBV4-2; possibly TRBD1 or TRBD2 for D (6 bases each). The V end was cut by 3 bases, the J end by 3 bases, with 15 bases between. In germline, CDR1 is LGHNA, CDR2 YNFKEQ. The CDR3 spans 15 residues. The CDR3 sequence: CASSQEGGLIYEQYV. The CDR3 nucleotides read TGTGCCAGCAGCCAGGAAGGGGGGCTCATCTACGAGCAGTACGTC.

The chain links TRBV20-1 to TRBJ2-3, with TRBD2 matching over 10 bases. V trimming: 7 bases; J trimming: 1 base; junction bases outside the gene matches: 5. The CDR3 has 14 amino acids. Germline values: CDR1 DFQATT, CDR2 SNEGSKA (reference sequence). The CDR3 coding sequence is TGCAGTGGAAGCGGGGGGGCTGGCACAGATACGCAGTATTTT. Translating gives CSGSGGAGTDTQYF.

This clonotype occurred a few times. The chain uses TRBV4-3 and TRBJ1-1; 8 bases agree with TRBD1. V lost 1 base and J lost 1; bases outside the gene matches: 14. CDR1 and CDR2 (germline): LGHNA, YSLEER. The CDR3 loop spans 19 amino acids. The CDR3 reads CASSQGFVQGAWENTEAFF. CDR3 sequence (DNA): TGCGCCAGCAGCCAAGGGTTCGTTCAGGGGGCTTGGGAGAACACTGAAGCTTTCTTT.

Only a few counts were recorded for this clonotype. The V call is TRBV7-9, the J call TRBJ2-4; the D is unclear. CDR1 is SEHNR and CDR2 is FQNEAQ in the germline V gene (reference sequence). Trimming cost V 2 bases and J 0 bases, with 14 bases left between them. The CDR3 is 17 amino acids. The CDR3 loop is CASSLKAQNLAKNIQYF. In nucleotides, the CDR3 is TGTGCCAGCAGCTTAAAAGCCCAGAACCTAGCCAAAAACATTCAGTACTTC.

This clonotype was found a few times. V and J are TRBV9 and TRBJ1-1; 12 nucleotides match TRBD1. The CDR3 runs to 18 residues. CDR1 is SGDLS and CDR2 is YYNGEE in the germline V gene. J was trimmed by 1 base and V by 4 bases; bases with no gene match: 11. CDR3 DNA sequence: TGTGCCAGCAGCCCTCAACCGGGACAGGGGGCTGGGAACACTGAAGCTTTCTTT. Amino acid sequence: CASSPQPGQGAGNTEAFF.

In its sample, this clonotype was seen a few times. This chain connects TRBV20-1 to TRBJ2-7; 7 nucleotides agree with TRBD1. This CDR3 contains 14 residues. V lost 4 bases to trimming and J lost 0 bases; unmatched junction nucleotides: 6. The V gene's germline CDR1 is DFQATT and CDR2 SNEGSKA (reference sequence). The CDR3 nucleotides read TGCAGTGCTACGGGGACAGCCGGCTCCTACGAGCAGTACTTC. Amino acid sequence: CSATGTAGSYEQYF.

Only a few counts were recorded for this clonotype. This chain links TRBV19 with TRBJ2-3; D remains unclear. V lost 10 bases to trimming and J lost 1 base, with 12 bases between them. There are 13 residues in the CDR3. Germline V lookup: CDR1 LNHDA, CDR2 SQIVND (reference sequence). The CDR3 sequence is CATAVGRTDTQYF. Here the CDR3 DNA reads TGTGCCACTGCGGTAGGACGCACAGATACGCAGTATTTT.

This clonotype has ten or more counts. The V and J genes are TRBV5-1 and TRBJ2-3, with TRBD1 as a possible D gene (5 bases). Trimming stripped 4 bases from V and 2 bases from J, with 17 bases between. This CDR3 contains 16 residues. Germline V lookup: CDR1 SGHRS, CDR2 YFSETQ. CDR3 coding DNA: TGCGCCAGCAGCCCCGGCGATGGGGCCCTCACAGATACGCAGTATTTT. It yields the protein CASSPGDGALTDTQYF.

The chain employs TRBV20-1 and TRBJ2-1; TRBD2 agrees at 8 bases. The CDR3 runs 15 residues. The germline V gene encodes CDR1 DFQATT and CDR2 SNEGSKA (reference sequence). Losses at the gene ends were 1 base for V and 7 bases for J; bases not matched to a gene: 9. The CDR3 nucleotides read TGCAGTGCTAGAGGGATCCGGGGGGGCAGGAATGAGCAGTTCTTC. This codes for CSARGIRGGRNEQFF.

This CDR3 is CASSLITPSGTGELFF. CDR3 nucleotide sequence: TGTGCCAGCAGTTTAATCACGCCTAGCGGCACCGGGGAGCTGTTTTTT. This chain links TRBV12-3 or TRBV12-4 with TRBJ2-2, with 7 bases fitting TRBD2. This CDR3 has 16 residues. After removal of 2 bases from V and 4 bases from J, the junction contained 7 bases not matched to a gene.

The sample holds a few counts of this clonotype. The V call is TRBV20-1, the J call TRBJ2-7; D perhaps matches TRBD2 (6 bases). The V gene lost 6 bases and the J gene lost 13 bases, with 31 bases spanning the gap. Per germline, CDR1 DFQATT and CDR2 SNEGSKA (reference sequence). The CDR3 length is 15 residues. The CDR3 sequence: CSARKMGSGSSGEYV. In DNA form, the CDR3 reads TGCAGTGCCCGCAAGATGGGCAGTGGGTCTTCGGGGGAATACGTC.